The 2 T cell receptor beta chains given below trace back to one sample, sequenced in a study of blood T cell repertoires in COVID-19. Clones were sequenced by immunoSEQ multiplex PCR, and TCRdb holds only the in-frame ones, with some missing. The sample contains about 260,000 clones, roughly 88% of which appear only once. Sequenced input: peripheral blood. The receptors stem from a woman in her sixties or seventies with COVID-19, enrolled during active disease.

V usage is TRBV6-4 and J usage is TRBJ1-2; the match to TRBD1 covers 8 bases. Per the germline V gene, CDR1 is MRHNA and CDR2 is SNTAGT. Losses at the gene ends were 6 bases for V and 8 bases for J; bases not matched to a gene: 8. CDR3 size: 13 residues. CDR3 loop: CASSPVTGVGYTF. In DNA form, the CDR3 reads TGTGCCAGCAGCCCCGTGACAGGGGTCGGCTACACCTTC.

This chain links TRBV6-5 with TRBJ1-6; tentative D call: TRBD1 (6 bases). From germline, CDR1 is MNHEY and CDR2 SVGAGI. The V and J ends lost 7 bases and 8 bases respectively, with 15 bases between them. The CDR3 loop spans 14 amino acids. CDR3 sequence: CASNPMGAHSPLHF. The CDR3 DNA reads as TGTGCCAGCAACCCGATGGGGGCACATTCACCCCTCCACTTT.